This TCR beta chain emerged from a study of beta chain features in type 1 diabetes. Whole-study results and caveats: Within each of all four CD4+ subsets, Type 1 diabetes patients had TCRB CDR3s that were moderately but significantly shorter. The similarity of naive, central memory and Treg TCRB repertoires appeared greater among patients than among healthy donors. Patients with type 1 diabetes carried fewer insertions and had more deletions at their VDJ junctions.

Comments on this clone: Its antigen is not identified. One end of the junction is discordant with germline, which a read error may explain.

The single heparinised draw taken from each donor contained roughly 100 mL of blood on average. Reverse transcription of all isolated RNA meant that expressed TCRB transcripts were sequenced. Profiled with immunoSEQ multiplex PCR; TCRdb holds only in-frame clones, not every one. The top ten clones hold 0.09% to 0.095% of a sample with hundreds of thousands of clones, 15% to 17% of them seen once. CDR1 MGHRA and CDR2 YSYEKL come from the germline V gene. CDR3 length: 12 residues. The rearrangement links TRBV4-1 to TRBJ1-5; D might be TRBD1 (5 bases). The sample was naive CD4+ T cells from blood. The TCR sequence derives from a man aged 18 to 29 in good health. The CDR3 loop is CASSQVGGGRFF. In nucleotides, the CDR3 is TGCGCCAGCAGCCAAGTCGGGGGAGGTAGGTTTTTT.